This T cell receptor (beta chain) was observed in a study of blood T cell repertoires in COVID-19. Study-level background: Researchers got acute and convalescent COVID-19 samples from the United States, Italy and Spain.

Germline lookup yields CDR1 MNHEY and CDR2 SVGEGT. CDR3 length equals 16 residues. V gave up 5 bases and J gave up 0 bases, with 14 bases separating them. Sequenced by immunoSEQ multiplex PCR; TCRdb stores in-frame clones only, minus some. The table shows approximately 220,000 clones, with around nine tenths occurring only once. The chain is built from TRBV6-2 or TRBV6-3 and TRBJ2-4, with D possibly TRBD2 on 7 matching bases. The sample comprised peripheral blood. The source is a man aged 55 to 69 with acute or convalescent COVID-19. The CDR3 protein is CASSLQGLLAKNIQYF. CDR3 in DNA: TGTGCCAGCAGTCTACAGGGACTACTAGCCAAAAACATTCAGTACTTC.